A selection of T cell receptor beta chains follows, all from one sample in a study of cytomegalovirus exposure and HLA in healthy donors. Sequenced by immunoSEQ multiplex PCR; TCRdb stores in-frame clones only, minus some. Altogether approximately 120,000 clones are present, nearly 80% being singletons, with the ten largest covering over 5.5%. The sample was PBMCs. The receptors derive from a woman aged 40 to 49 in good health and CMV-seronegative. The CDR3 runs from the conserved cysteine through the conserved F or W. Fields, in order: CDR3 protein, CDR3 DNA, V gene, D gene, clone size, J gene. The D gene is left open where the match is weak. Clone size is stated in some rows and not others, as once, few, many or a class when expanded.

CDR3: CASSARQGANSPLHF
DNA: TGTGCCAGCAGTGCCCGACAGGGGGCCAATTCACCCCTCCACTTT
V: TRBV28
D: TRBD1
size: -
J: TRBJ1-6

CDR3: CASSLGGGWLESIQYF
DNA: TGTGCCAGCAGTTTGGGGGGGGGATGGCTGGAAAGCATTCAGTACTTC
V: TRBV28
D: TRBD2
size: few
J: TRBJ2-4

CDR3: CASVFMSGGAGNSQYF
DNA: TGTGCCAGCGTCTTTATGTCGGGGGGGGCGGGAAACAGTCAGTACTTC
V: TRBV2
D: TRBD2
size: -
J: TRBJ2-4

CDR3: CASSLVRSTDTQYF
DNA: TGTGCCAGCAGCTTAGTTCGGTCGACAGATACGCAGTATTTT
V: TRBV7-2
D: -
size: -
J: TRBJ2-3

CDR3: CASRGLTGSNQPQHF
DNA: TGTGCCAGTAGGGGTCTGACAGGCAGCAATCAGCCCCAGCATTTT
V: TRBV19
D: -
size: -
J: TRBJ1-5

CDR3: CASSYKGEASGELFF
DNA: TGCGCCAGCAGCTACAAAGGGGAGGCATCCGGGGAGCTGTTTTTT
V: TRBV4-1
D: -
size: -
J: TRBJ2-2

CDR3: CASSLSNMGMYEQYF
DNA: TGTGCCAGCAGTTTATCGAACATGGGCATGTACGAGCAGTACTTC
V: TRBV27
D: -
size: few
J: TRBJ2-7

CDR3: CASSPRTSGRSEQFF
DNA: TGTGCCAGCAGCCCGCGGACTAGCGGGAGATCTGAGCAGTTCTTC
V: TRBV28
D: TRBD2
size: once
J: TRBJ2-1

CDR3: CASGQGNGELFF
DNA: TGTGCCAGCGGACAGGGGAACGGGGAGCTGTTTTTT
V: TRBV5-4
D: TRBD1
size: few
J: TRBJ2-2

CDR3: CATSRDGQGLSPLHF
DNA: TGTGCCACCAGCAGAGACGGACAGGGGTTATCACCCCTCCACTTT
V: TRBV15
D: TRBD1
size: -
J: TRBJ1-6

CDR3: CASSPASGSSYEQYF
DNA: TGCGCCAGCAGCCCCGCTAGCGGTAGCTCCTACGAGCAGTACTTC
V: TRBV5-1
D: TRBD2
size: -
J: TRBJ2-7

CDR3: CASSDRDRLLDEQFF
DNA: TGTGCCAGCAGTGACCGGGACAGGTTGTTAGATGAGCAGTTCTTC
V: TRBV6-4
D: TRBD1
size: -
J: TRBJ2-1

CDR3: CAINRAGTAANYGYTF
DNA: TGTGCCATCAACCGCGCGGGCACCGCAGCTAACTATGGCTACACCTTC
V: TRBV10-3
D: -
size: once
J: TRBJ1-2

CDR3: CASTVDKGAPVNTEAFF
DNA: TGTGCCAGCACCGTCGACAAAGGGGCCCCTGTGAACACTGAAGCTTTCTTT
V: TRBV2
D: -
size: -
J: TRBJ1-1

CDR3: CASSQGGARSSYNEQFF
DNA: TGCGCCAGCAGCCAGGGGGGGGCGCGGAGCTCCTACAATGAGCAGTTCTTC
V: TRBV4-1
D: -
size: -
J: TRBJ2-1

CDR3: CASSLGREGQSSDTQYF
DNA: TGTGCCAGCAGTTTGGGGCGGGAGGGCCAAAGTTCAGATACGCAGTATTTT
V: TRBV28
D: TRBD2
size: -
J: TRBJ2-3

CDR3: CSAAGSYGYTF
DNA: TGCAGCGCAGCAGGGTCCTATGGCTACACCTTC
V: TRBV29-1
D: -
size: -
J: TRBJ1-2

CDR3: CASSSTGGNQPQHF
DNA: TGTGCCAGCAGCAGTACAGGGGGCAATCAGCCCCAGCATTTT
V: TRBV7-3
D: TRBD1
size: -
J: TRBJ1-5

CDR3: CSAKSGTTGELFF
DNA: TGCAGCGCTAAAAGCGGGACGACCGGGGAGCTGTTTTTT
V: TRBV29-1
D: TRBD2
size: -
J: TRBJ2-2

CDR3: CASSSSQTTNEKLFF
DNA: TGTGCCAGCAGTTCCTCACAGACAACTAATGAAAAACTGTTTTTT
V: TRBV6-5
D: -
size: -
J: TRBJ1-4

CDR3: CASSLGGVNSPLHF
DNA: TGTGCCAGCAGCTTAGGCGGAGTAAATTCACCCCTCCACTTT
V: TRBV13
D: -
size: once
J: TRBJ1-6

CDR3: CASSPGTLRPEQYF
DNA: TGTGCCAGCAGCCCCGGGACTCTCCGGCCTGAGCAGTACTTC
V: TRBV7-2
D: -
size: -
J: TRBJ2-7

CDR3: CASSQARGDRGPSSYEQYF
DNA: TGCGCCAGCAGCCAAGCACGGGGGGACAGGGGCCCTAGCTCCTACGAGCAGTACTTC
V: TRBV4-3
D: TRBD1
size: -
J: TRBJ2-7

CDR3: CASSGLAGANEQFF
DNA: TGTGCCAGCAGTGGGCTAGCGGGAGCGAATGAGCAGTTCTTC
V: TRBV6-5
D: TRBD2
size: -
J: TRBJ2-1

CDR3: CASSWRGSYEQYF
DNA: TGTGCCAGCAGTTGGAGGGGCTCCTACGAGCAGTACTTC
V: TRBV27
D: -
size: -
J: TRBJ2-7

CDR3: CASSPRDKKLFF
DNA: TGTGCCAGCAGTCCTAGGGACAAAAAACTGTTTTTT
V: TRBV28
D: -
size: -
J: TRBJ1-4

CDR3: CASSPTVMGQGGTEAFF
DNA: TGTGCCAGCTCACCGACTGTTATGGGACAGGGGGGCACTGAAGCTTTCTTT
V: TRBV18
D: TRBD1
size: -
J: TRBJ1-1

CDR3: CASSRTGNEKLFF
DNA: TGTGCCAGCAGTCGGACAGGGAATGAAAAACTGTTTTTT
V: TRBV27
D: TRBD1
size: -
J: TRBJ1-4

CDR3: CASNRGGGGNQPQHF
DNA: TGTGCCAGCAATAGAGGGGGCGGTGGCAATCAGCCCCAGCATTTT
V: TRBV6-6
D: TRBD1
size: once
J: TRBJ1-5

CDR3: CASSMRDSQPSYEQYF
DNA: TGTGCCAGTAGTATGCGGGACTCCCAGCCGTCCTACGAGCAGTACTTC
V: TRBV19
D: -
size: -
J: TRBJ2-7

CDR3: CASSWGQGNTGELFF
DNA: TGTGCCAGCAGCTGGGGACAGGGGAACACCGGGGAGCTGTTTTTT
V: TRBV7-2
D: TRBD1
size: -
J: TRBJ2-2

CDR3: CASSSPGQGIDTQYF
DNA: TGTGCCAGCAGCTCACCGGGACAGGGAATAGATACGCAGTATTTT
V: TRBV5-4
D: TRBD1
size: -
J: TRBJ2-3

CDR3: CASFGGGWNTEAFF
DNA: TGTGCCAGCTTCGGCGGCGGGTGGAACACTGAAGCTTTCTTT
V: TRBV7-8
D: -
size: -
J: TRBJ1-1

CDR3: CAILRAPYNEQFF
DNA: TGTGCCATCCTCAGGGCGCCGTACAATGAGCAGTTCTTC
V: TRBV10-3
D: -
size: -
J: TRBJ2-1

CDR3: CASSLTTSFADTQYF
DNA: TGTGCCAGCAGCCTAACGACTAGTTTCGCAGATACGCAGTATTTT
V: TRBV13
D: -
size: -
J: TRBJ2-3

CDR3: CASSPRYRGQDYGYTF
DNA: TGTGCCAGCAGTCCTCGGTACAGGGGGCAGGACTATGGCTACACCTTC
V: TRBV27
D: TRBD1
size: -
J: TRBJ1-2

CDR3: CASSAGQVYGETQYF
DNA: TGTGCCAGCAGCGCAGGACAGGTTTATGGAGAGACCCAGTACTTC
V: TRBV9
D: TRBD1
size: -
J: TRBJ2-5

CDR3: CASPSDRETPGSYNEQFF
DNA: TGCGCCAGCCCTTCGGACAGGGAGACCCCGGGCTCCTACAATGAGCAGTTCTTC
V: TRBV10-2
D: TRBD1
size: -
J: TRBJ2-1

CDR3: CASSQGFVGEEETQYF
DNA: TGTGCCAGCAGCCAAGGCTTCGTGGGCGAAGAAGAGACCCAGTACTTC
V: TRBV28
D: -
size: -
J: TRBJ2-5

CDR3: CASSPRGSSDEQYF
DNA: TGTGCCAGCAGCCCCCGAGGAAGCTCTGACGAGCAGTACTTC
V: TRBV7-3
D: -
size: -
J: TRBJ2-7

CDR3: CASSSSRGSYNEQFF
DNA: TGTGCCAGCAGTTCTTCTCGCGGGAGCTACAATGAGCAGTTCTTC
V: TRBV6-6
D: TRBD2
size: -
J: TRBJ2-1

CDR3: CSVGSGVGAFF
DNA: TGCAGCGTTGGAAGCGGCGTTGGAGCTTTCTTT
V: TRBV29-1
D: -
size: -
J: TRBJ1-1

CDR3: CASSQQPGLVGTDTQYF
DNA: TGCGCCAGCAGCCAACAGCCGGGACTTGTGGGCACAGATACGCAGTATTTT
V: TRBV4-1
D: -
size: -
J: TRBJ2-3

CDR3: CASRGQASTGELFF
DNA: TGTGCCAGCAGGGGACAGGCGAGCACCGGGGAGCTGTTTTTT
V: TRBV28
D: TRBD1
size: -
J: TRBJ2-2

CDR3: CASSGPGTSGRASQFF
DNA: TGTGCCAGCAGTGGCCCCGGGACTAGCGGGAGGGCCTCACAGTTCTTC
V: TRBV25-1
D: TRBD2
size: -
J: TRBJ2-1

CDR3: CASSYLIAGGDEQFF
DNA: TGTGCCAGCAGCTATCTTATAGCGGGCGGGGATGAGCAGTTCTTC
V: TRBV11-2
D: TRBD2
size: -
J: TRBJ2-1

CDR3: CASNSVPLTGLLGYTF
DNA: TGCGCCAGCAACAGCGTCCCCTTAACAGGGCTTTTGGGCTACACCTTC
V: TRBV5-1
D: -
size: -
J: TRBJ1-2

CDR3: CSVALGTSGITRNNEQFF
DNA: TGCAGCGTAGCCCTTGGGACTAGCGGGATTACCCGAAACAATGAGCAGTTCTTC
V: TRBV29-1
D: TRBD2
size: once
J: TRBJ2-1

CDR3: CASSSPRSGYSYNEQFF
DNA: TGTGCCAGCAGCTCACCCCGGTCCGGTTACTCCTACAATGAGCAGTTCTTC
V: TRBV7-9
D: -
size: -
J: TRBJ2-1

CDR3: CASSMGGQGLMGSYNEQFF
DNA: TGTGCCAGTAGTATGGGGGGGCAGGGATTAATGGGCTCCTACAATGAGCAGTTCTTC
V: TRBV19
D: -
size: -
J: TRBJ2-1

CDR3: CATSREGQGTYEQYF
DNA: TGTGCCACCAGCAGAGAGGGACAGGGAACCTACGAGCAGTACTTC
V: TRBV15
D: TRBD1
size: -
J: TRBJ2-7

CDR3: CASSRLAEAGELFF
DNA: TGCGCCAGCAGCCGACTAGCGGAAGCCGGGGAGCTGTTTTTT
V: TRBV5-1
D: TRBD2
size: few
J: TRBJ2-2